Each of the 20 T cell receptor beta chains below was sequenced from the same sample in a study of high-grade serous ovarian cancer treatment subgroups (dated by TCRdb to the early 2020s). The library was built by means of the immunoSEQ multiplex PCR assay. Not all clones reach the TCRdb copy of this immuneACCESS table, which keeps in-frame sequences only. Checked studies attribute under half of the gap to unresolved V genes and leave the rest unexplained. The sample table records about 15,000 clones; 86% of these occur just once. The biggest ten clones account for more than 6% of the sample. Tumor samples were collected prior to definitive surgery or chemotherapy. The sample taken for sequencing was tumor tissue. Receptors were obtained from a human donor with high-grade serous ovarian cancer.

This chain connects TRBV7-8 to TRBJ1-4; possible D gene TRBD1, 5 bases. V was shortened by 5 bases and J by 5 bases, with 12 bases between the two germline ends. Germline V lookup: CDR1 SGHVS, CDR2 FQNEAQ. CDR3 length: 14 residues. The CDR3 here is CASSMGRVNEKLFF. The CDR3 coding sequence is TGTGCCAGCAGCATGGGCAGGGTGAATGAAAAACTGTTTTTT.

This clone was seen only once. The J gene is TRBJ1-3, the V gene TRBV18; D possibly corresponds to TRBD1 (6 bases). V dropped 0 bases and J dropped 3 bases, with 12 bases sitting between them. CDR3 length equals 16 residues. Germline values: CDR1 KGHSH, CDR2 LQKENI. The chain's CDR3 is CASSPPRGALGNTIYF. As DNA, the CDR3 is TGTGCCAGCTCACCACCAAGGGGGGCTCTTGGAAACACCATATATTTT.

This clone was recorded only once. The CDR3 DNA sequence: TGTGCCAGCAGCTCTCAGGGGAACACTGAAGCTTTCTTT. Translation: CASSSQGNTEAFF. The rearrangement joins TRBV11-3 to TRBJ1-1, with D maybe TRBD1 (5 bases). The CDR3 has 13 amino acids. Germline lookup yields CDR1 SGHNT and CDR2 YENEEA. The V end lost 4 bases, the J end lost 1 base, and 7 bases lay between the germline ends.

The gene calls are TRBV19 and TRBJ2-7; D might be TRBD1 or TRBD2, each matching 5 bases. The germline V and J ends were trimmed by 4 bases and 5 bases, with 15 bases remaining between them. The CDR3 contains 14 residues. Looked up from germline, CDR1 is LNHDA and CDR2 is SQIVND (reference sequence). This chain's CDR3 is CASSTPGTWDEQYF. The CDR3 DNA is TGTGCCAGTAGTACCCCCGGGACCTGGGACGAGCAGTACTTC.

The chain employs TRBV2 and TRBJ2-5; 7 positions agree with TRBD2. The germline CDR1 and CDR2 sequences are SNHLY and FYNNEI. V shed 5 bases and J 5 bases; nucleotides not matched to a gene: 5. This CDR3 spans 13 amino acids. The CDR3 DNA reads TGTGCCAGCAGTTACAGGCGGGAGGAGACCCAGTACTTC. Translated: CASSYRREETQYF.

This clone has only a few counts. The rearrangement links TRBV4-1 to TRBJ1-1, with D unresolved. CDR1 and CDR2 from the germline V gene are MGHRA and YSYEKL. V was trimmed by 1 base and J by 6 bases, leaving 12 bases between them. The CDR3 sequence is 14 residues long. The DNA of the CDR3 is TGCGCCAGCAGCCAAGGAGGCCCCGGCGCTGAAGCTTTCTTT. This codes for CASSQGGPGAEAFF.

The chain uses TRBV19 and TRBJ2-3; D unresolved. The CDR3 consists of 13 residues. The germline V and J ends were trimmed by 3 bases and 12 bases, with 16 bases remaining between them. Germline V gene data show CDR1 as LNHDA and CDR2 as SQIVND (reference sequence). DNA of the CDR3: TGTGCCAGTAGTATTCGGTCATCCGAATTACAGTATTTT. This sequence encodes CASSIRSSELQYF.

The chain links TRBV9 to TRBJ2-2; TRBD1 aligns across 8 bases. The CDR3 is 15 amino acids. Germline CDR1 SGDLS, CDR2 YYNGEE. V lost 2 bases and J lost 4; bases outside the gene matches: 4. CDR3: CASSVETGGTGELFF. The CDR3, as DNA: TGTGCCAGCAGCGTTGAAACAGGGGGCACCGGGGAGCTGTTTTTT.

This clone was seen once. V usage is TRBV5-4 and J usage is TRBJ1-4; TRBD1 matches 9 bases. J gave up 7 bases and V 2 bases, and 6 bases lay outside the gene matches. CDR1 and CDR2 from the germline V gene are SGHNT and YYREEE (reference sequence). This CDR3 region has 15 residues. The CDR3: CASSFGGDRAEKLFF. In DNA, the CDR3 is TGTGCCAGCAGCTTCGGGGGGGACAGGGCTGAAAAACTGTTTTTT. The full variable domain, in which reference TRBV5-4 and TRBJ1-4 provide the parts outside the CDR3, is ETGVTQSPTHLIKTRGQQVTLRCSSQSGHNTVSWYQQALGQGPQFIFQYYREEENGRGNFPPRFSGLQFPNYSSELNVNALELDDSALYLCASSFGGDRAEKLFFGSGTQLSVL.

CDR3 sequence: CASRKLGGGTDTQYF. The CDR3 nucleotides are TGTGCCAGCAGAAAACTTGGCGGGGGGACAGATACGCAGTATTTT. The chain recombines TRBV6-4 with TRBJ2-3; TRBD2 agrees at 8 bases. The V segment lost 6 bases and the J segment 3 bases; nucleotides outside the gene matches: 8. The CDR3 has 15 amino acids. Germline V gives CDR1 MRHNA, CDR2 SNTAGT.

The chain has TRBV6-5 and TRBJ2-7, with 7 bases lining up with TRBD1. Germline CDR1 is MNHEY and CDR2 is SVGAGI. V trimming: 4 bases; J trimming: 3 bases; junction bases outside the gene matches: 12. The CDR3 contains 16 residues. CDR3 nucleotide sequence: TGTGCCAGCAGTTGGGGACAGAAGACCACAGTCTACGAGCAGTACTTC. Protein: CASSWGQKTTVYEQYF.

This clone showed up just once. The chain has TRBV28 and TRBJ2-1; possibly TRBD1 for D (6 bases). V was clipped by 7 bases and J by 0 bases, with 13 bases between them. The CDR3 totals 15 residues. Germline V gene lookup returns CDR1 MDHEN and CDR2 SYDVKM. CDR3 nucleotides: TGTGCCAGCATGTGGGGGCGTAGCTCCTACAATGAGCAGTTCTTC. Its translation is CASMWGRSSYNEQFF. Supplemented by reference TRBV28 and TRBJ2-1, the full variable domain reads DVKVTQSSRYLVKRTGEKVFLECVQDMDHENMFWYRQDPGLGLRLIYFSYDVKMKEKGDIPEGYSVSREKKERFSLILESASTNQTSMYLCASMWGRSSYNEQFFGPGTRLTVL.

The CDR3 DNA reads TGCAGCGTTGACCGGACTAGCGGGGGAGACAATGAGCAGTTCTTC. Translating gives CSVDRTSGGDNEQFF. V is TRBV29-1 and J is TRBJ2-1; TRBD2 matches at 13 bases. CDR3 length equals 15 residues. Germline V gene sequence: CDR1 SQVTM, CDR2 ANQGSEA. The J segment lost 5 bases and the V segment lost 3 bases, leaving 4 bases of the junction unmatched.

The V and J genes are TRBV7-8 and TRBJ2-7, with a tentative D call TRBD2 (6 bases). The germline CDR1 and CDR2 sequences are SGHVS and FQNEAQ. Trimming left V 1 base short and J 2 bases short, with 21 bases between. This CDR3 region has 18 residues. The CDR3 nucleotides read TGTGCCAGCAGCTTAGTGGGCTGGGAAGCGGGTTACACCTACGAGCAGTACTTC. Amino acids: CASSLVGWEAGYTYEQYF.

This clone appeared a few times. The chain uses TRBV5-4 and TRBJ1-5, with D unclear. The CDR3 runs to 14 residues. Between the trimmed V and J ends, which lost 0 bases and 1 base, there was a span of 5 bases. Germline values: CDR1 SGHNT, CDR2 YYREEE (reference sequence). This CDR3 reads CASSLDRSNQPQHF. The DNA for the CDR3 is TGTGCCAGCAGCTTGGACAGAAGCAATCAGCCCCAGCATTTT.

V gene TRBV6-5 combines with J gene TRBJ2-1; perhaps TRBD1 as D (7 bases). Between the trimmed V and J ends, which lost 7 bases and 6 bases, there was a span of 19 bases. This CDR3 region has 15 residues. Looked up from germline, CDR1 is MNHEY and CDR2 is SVGAGI. CDR3 residues: CASTGGAVGSNEQFF. The CDR3 DNA sequence: TGTGCCAGCACAGGGGGAGCCGTCGGGAGCAATGAGCAGTTCTTC.

V usage is TRBV6-5 and J usage is TRBJ2-7, with TRBD2 matching 8 bases. Losses at the gene ends were 0 bases for V and 1 base for J; bases not matched to a gene: 5. The germline CDR1 and CDR2 sequences are MNHEY and SVGAGI. The CDR3 runs 16 residues. The CDR3 coding sequence is TGTGCCAGCAGTTACTCCTTGCGGGGGGCTTCCTACGAGCAGTACTTC. Translation gives CASSYSLRGASYEQYF.

In DNA, the CDR3 is TGCGCCAGCAGTCTCGAAGGGTTCGCCACTGGAAACACCATATATTTT. It translates to CASSLEGFATGNTIYF. This rearrangement joins TRBV5-1 to TRBJ1-3, with D uncertain. V was cut by 5 bases and J by 2 bases, with 17 bases left in between. Looked up from germline, CDR1 is SGHRS and CDR2 is YFSETQ. The length of the CDR3 is 16 residues.

This clone was counted between two and nine times. The chain couples TRBV29-1 to TRBJ2-5, with D perhaps being TRBD1 or TRBD2 (5 bases each). Germline V CDR1 and CDR2: SQVTM, ANQGSEA. The CDR3 totals 13 residues. V was pared by 1 base and J by 5 bases, with 11 bases between. The CDR3 nucleotides are TGCAGCGTTGAAGTTGGGGGTGGTGAGACCCAGTACTTC. Translation: CSVEVGGGETQYF.

The chain couples TRBV7-8 to TRBJ2-7; D is unresolved. Germline lookup yields CDR1 SGHVS and CDR2 FQNEAQ. Trimming removed 1 base from V and 2 bases from J, with 6 bases in between. The CDR3 loop spans 13 amino acids. The CDR3 sequence: CASSLGGPYEQYF. CDR3 nucleotide sequence: TGTGCCAGCAGCTTAGGGGGTCCCTACGAGCAGTACTTC.